Each of the 21 T cell receptor beta chains below was sequenced from the same sample in a study of Graves' ophthalmopathy and Graves' hyperthyroidism. Investigators amplified TCR beta CDR3 regions from RNA transcripts. First-round RT-PCR employed HTBI primers, with a second-round multiplex PCR after it. Using its own MiXCR run on the multiplex PCR reads, TCRdb lists one record per CDR3 protein. Of more than 550,000 distinct CDR3 sequences in the sample, more than 40% are singletons; the top ten hold 2.5% to 3.5%. Input material: peripheral blood. The receptors stem from an adult man with Graves' ophthalmopathy.

This clonotype was counted a few times. The rearrangement joins TRBV4-3 to TRBJ1-2; a possible D gene is TRBD1 (6 bases). CDR3 length equals 14 residues. V dropped 0 bases and J dropped 4 bases, with 9 bases sitting between them. From germline, CDR1 is LGHNA and CDR2 YSLEER. DNA for the CDR3: TGCGCCAGCAGCCAAGATTCAGGGGTCTATGGCTACACCTTC. It is translated as CASSQDSGVYGYTF.

This clonotype was detected many times. The chain links TRBV15 to TRBJ2-2; 7 bases are shared with TRBD2. The CDR3 has 19 amino acids. CDR1 is LNHNV, CDR2 YYDKDF, per germline (reference sequence). The J segment lost 0 bases and the V segment lost 1 base, leaving 11 bases of the junction unmatched. The CDR3 spells CATSRGLAGTTPNTGELFF. The DNA for the CDR3 is TGTGCCACCAGCAGAGGCTTAGCGGGTACTACCCCGAACACCGGGGAGCTGTTTTTT.

This clonotype was picked up many times. This rearrangement joins TRBV5-8 to TRBJ2-7; TRBD1 is a possible D gene (6 bases). This CDR3 has 16 residues. V shed 0 bases and J shed 2 bases, with 15 bases lying between them. From germline, CDR1 is SGHTS and CDR2 YDEGEE. CDR3 coding DNA: TGTGCCAGCAGCTTGGAAGCCGTGGGACATGCCTACGAGCAGTACTTC. Protein product: CASSLEAVGHAYEQYF.

V is TRBV9 and J is TRBJ2-7; D perhaps matches TRBD2 (5 bases). The ends were cut back, 7 bases at V and 6 bases at J, with 20 bases in the middle. The CDR3 extends over 14 amino acids. Germline V CDR1 and CDR2: SGDLS, YYNGEE. The CDR3 here is CASSPDGSSAEQYF. CDR3 sequence (DNA): TGTGCCAGCTCACCGGATGGGAGCTCGGCCGAGCAGTACTTC. The complete variable domain, with remaining parts taken from reference TRBV9 and TRBJ2-7, reads DSGVTQTPKHLITATGQRVTLRCSPRSGDLSVYWYQQSLDQGLQFLIQYYNGEERAKGNILERFSAQQFPDLHSELNLSSLELGDSALYFCASSPDGSSAEQYFGPGTRLTVT.

V and J are TRBV5-5 and TRBJ2-7; 7 bases agree with TRBD1. The V gene end was trimmed by 4 bases and the J gene end by 1 base; junction bases not matched to a gene: 11. The germline gives CDR1 SGHKS, CDR2 YYEKEE (reference sequence). The CDR3 is made up of 16 amino acids. The CDR3 nucleotides are TGTGCCAGCAGCCTAAGGGACAGCGAGGGGTCCTACGAGCAGTACTTC. Protein product: CASSLRDSEGSYEQYF.

The genes are TRBV4-1 and TRBJ1-4; possibly TRBD1 for D (6 bases). There are 14 residues in the CDR3. Trimming cost V 0 bases and J 8 bases, with 10 bases left between them. The germline gives CDR1 MGHRA, CDR2 YSYEKL. The CDR3 is CASSQEQGMEKLFF. As DNA, the CDR3 is TGCGCCAGCAGCCAAGAACAGGGAATGGAAAAACTGTTTTTT.

CDR3: CASNFSGTQYF. CDR3 sequence (DNA): TGTGCCAGCAATTTCAGTGGGACCCAGTACTTC. The chain is built from TRBV6-5 and TRBJ2-5, with no clear D. Germline CDR1 is MNHEY and CDR2 is SVGAGI. The CDR3 has 11 residues. V was trimmed by 7 bases and J by 7 bases, leaving 10 bases between them.

This clonotype was found many times. CDR3 region: CSARGPSYGYTF. DNA for the CDR3: TGCAGTGCTAGAGGGCCGTCCTATGGCTACACCTTC. The chain carries TRBV20-1 and TRBJ1-2; D not certain. The CDR3 contains 12 residues. Germline CDR1 reads DFQATT; CDR2 reads SNEGSKA (reference sequence). V lost 1 base and J 4 bases, leaving 7 bases between the germline ends.

About this clonotype: A read error may produce the germline difference seen at one junction end. This chain uses TRBV10-3 with TRBJ1-3; possibly TRBD1 for D (6 bases). Germline assignment: CDR1 ENHRY and CDR2 SYGVKD. The length of the CDR3 is 15 residues. CDR3 nucleotides: TGTGCCAGCAGTTACGCTTCAGGGGTTGGAAACACCATATATTTT. Translating it yields CASSYASGVGNTIYF.

This chain uses TRBV2 with TRBJ1-5; 8 nucleotides align to TRBD1. Per germline, CDR1 SNHLY and CDR2 FYNNEI. The CDR3 runs to 16 residues. The ends lost 4 bases at V and 1 base at J; junction bases unmatched: 6. The CDR3: CASSAGDRFSNQPQHF. The DNA for the CDR3 is TGTGCCAGCAGTGCTGGGGACAGGTTCAGCAATCAGCCCCAGCATTTT.

This chain connects TRBV20-1 to TRBJ1-1; D not resolved. The CDR3 is 13 residues long. Germline V CDR1 and CDR2: DFQATT, SNEGSKA (reference sequence). V was trimmed by 3 bases and J by 6 bases, leaving 14 bases between them. In nucleotides, the CDR3 is TGCAGTGCTAGGCGGCCAGCGCGCGCTGAAGCTTTCTTT. Residues: CSARRPARAEAFF.

Of note for this clonotype: A much larger clone differs by one base, so this may be a read error. The chain employs TRBV24-1 and TRBJ1-1, with D possibly being TRBD1 (5 bases). Trimming stripped 5 bases from V and 4 bases from J, with 13 bases between. CDR1 is KGHDR, CDR2 SFDVKD, per germline. The CDR3 is 14 residues long. The CDR3 here is CATSGGGDGTEAFF. The CDR3 nucleotides read TGTGCCACCAGTGGGGGGGGTGATGGCACTGAAGCTTTCTTT.

This clonotype was detected ten times or more. V gene TRBV5-6 combines with J gene TRBJ1-3; a weak D match, TRBD1 (5 bases). Germline V gene sequence: CDR1 SGHDT, CDR2 YYEEEE. The length of the CDR3 is 15 residues. Trimming shortened V by 2 bases and J by 0 bases, and 9 bases separated the two germline ends. In DNA form, the CDR3 reads TGTGCCAGCAGCTTCGACAGCTTCTCTGGAAACACCATATATTTT. Translated, it gives CASSFDSFSGNTIYF.

The rearrangement uses TRBV7-9 and TRBJ1-2; TRBD1 might be the D (6 bases). Looked up from germline, CDR1 is SEHNR and CDR2 is FQNEAQ (reference sequence). Trimming left V 5 bases short and J 6 bases short, with 13 bases between. This CDR3 comprises 13 residues. CDR3 DNA sequence: TGTGCCAGCAGCCGCCGGACAGACAATGGCTACACCTTC. The encoded protein is CASSRRTDNGYTF. The whole variable domain, remainder taken from reference TRBV7-9 and TRBJ1-2, is DTGVSQNPRHKITKRGQNVTFRCDPISEHNRLYWYRQTLGQGPEFLTYFQNEAQLEKSRLLSDRFSAERPKGSFSTLEIQRTEQGDSAMYLCASSRRTDNGYTFGSGTRLTVV.

This clonotype has at least ten counts. The chain couples TRBV27 to TRBJ1-2, with D maybe TRBD1 (5 bases). This CDR3 spans 13 amino acids. CDR1 and CDR2 (germline): MNHEY, SMNVEV (reference sequence). With 5 bases removed from V and 4 bases from J, the gap between germline ends came to 11 bases. The CDR3 loop is CASSPGTIYGYTF. The CDR3 DNA reads as TGTGCCAGCAGTCCCGGGACGATCTATGGCTACACCTTC.

This clonotype is a singleton in its sample. The CDR3 is CASSLGARGQEKLFF. In DNA, the CDR3 is TGTGCCAGCAGCTTGGGGGCGCGGGGGCAGGAAAAACTGTTTTTT. This chain links TRBV11-2 with TRBJ1-4, with a weak D call TRBD1 (6 bases). This CDR3 spans 15 amino acids. Trimming shortened V by 3 bases and J by 8 bases, and 16 bases separated the two germline ends. Germline CDR1 and CDR2: SGHAT and FQNNGV.

This clonotype was recorded at least ten times. The rearrangement links TRBV19 to TRBJ2-5; TRBD2 agrees at 10 bases. This CDR3 spans 15 amino acids. CDR1 and CDR2 from the germline V gene are LNHDA and SQIVND (reference sequence). V was clipped by 6 bases and J by 5 bases; unmatched bases: 9. The CDR3 protein is CASSERGGRRETQYF. The CDR3 DNA reads as TGTGCCAGTAGCGAGCGGGGGGGCCGTCGTGAGACCCAGTACTTC.

The CDR3 nucleotides read TGTGCCAGCAGTTTGAGGCAGGGGGTATCACCCCTCCACTTT. Protein: CASSLRQGVSPLHF. This chain links TRBV11-3 with TRBJ1-6; 7 bases align to TRBD1. CDR1 and CDR2 from the germline V gene are SGHNT and YENEEA. After removal of 6 bases from V and 10 bases from J, the junction contained 9 bases not matched to a gene. This CDR3 is built from 14 residues.

The rearrangement joins TRBV29-1 to TRBJ2-5; weak D call: TRBD2 (5 bases). Trimming took 8 bases from V and 4 from J, leaving 14 bases between them. This CDR3 contains 12 residues. Germline CDR1 SQVTM, CDR2 ANQGSEA. CDR3 sequence reads: CSLTHAGETQYF. CDR3 DNA sequence: TGCAGCTTAACCCATGCGGGAGAGACCCAGTACTTC.

This clonotype came up once. This may come from a read error, since a much larger clone is one base off. This rearrangement joins TRBV7-2 to TRBJ2-7; D assignment may be TRBD1 or TRBD2 (5 bases each). Germline lookup yields CDR1 SGHTA and CDR2 FQGNSA. CDR3 length: 15 amino acids. Here the CDR3 DNA reads TGTGCCAGCAGCTTAACGGGGACGGAGACCTACGGGCAGTACTTC. It codes for CASSLTGTETYGQYF.

This clonotype has at least ten counts. The genes are TRBV7-9 and TRBJ2-7; TRBD1 aligns across 7 bases. The junction had 7 bases not matched to a gene; V was cut back by 3 bases and J by 5 bases. The CDR3 totals 14 residues. The V gene's germline CDR1 is SEHNR and CDR2 FQNEAQ (reference sequence). CDR3 coding DNA: TGTGCCAGCAGCTTCTTGACAGGGAAACACGAGCAGTACTTC. It yields the protein CASSFLTGKHEQYF.